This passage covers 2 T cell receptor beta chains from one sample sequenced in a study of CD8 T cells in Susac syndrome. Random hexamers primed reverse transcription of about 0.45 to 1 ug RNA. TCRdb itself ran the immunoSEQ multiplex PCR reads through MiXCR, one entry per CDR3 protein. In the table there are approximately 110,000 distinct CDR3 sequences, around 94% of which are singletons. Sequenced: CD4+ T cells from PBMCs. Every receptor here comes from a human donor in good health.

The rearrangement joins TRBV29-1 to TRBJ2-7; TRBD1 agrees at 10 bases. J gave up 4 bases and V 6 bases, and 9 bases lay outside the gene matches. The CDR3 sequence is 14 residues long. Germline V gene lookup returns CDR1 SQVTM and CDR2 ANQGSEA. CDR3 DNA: TGCAGCGTCCCCGGGACAGGGGACTCGTACGAGCAGTACTTC. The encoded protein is CSVPGTGDSYEQYF.

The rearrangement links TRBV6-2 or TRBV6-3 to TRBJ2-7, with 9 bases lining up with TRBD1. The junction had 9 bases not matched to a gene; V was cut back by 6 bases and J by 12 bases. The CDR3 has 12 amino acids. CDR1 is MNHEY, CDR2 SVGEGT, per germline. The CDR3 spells CASSIQGAGGYF. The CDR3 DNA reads TGTGCCAGCAGCATACAGGGGGCCGGAGGGTACTTC.